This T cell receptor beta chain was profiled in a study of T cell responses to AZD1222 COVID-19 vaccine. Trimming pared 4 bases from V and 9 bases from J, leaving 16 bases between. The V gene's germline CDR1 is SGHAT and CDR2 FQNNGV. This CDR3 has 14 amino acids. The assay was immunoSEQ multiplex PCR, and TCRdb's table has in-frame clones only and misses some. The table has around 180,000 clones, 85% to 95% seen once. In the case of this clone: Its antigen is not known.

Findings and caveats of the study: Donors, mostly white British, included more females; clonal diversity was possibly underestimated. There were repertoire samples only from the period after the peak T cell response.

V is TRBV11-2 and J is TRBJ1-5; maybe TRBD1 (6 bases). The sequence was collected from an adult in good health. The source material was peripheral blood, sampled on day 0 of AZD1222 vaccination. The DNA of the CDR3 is TGTGCCAGCAGCTACCGTCAGGGGCGGGGGCCCCAGCATTTT. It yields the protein CASSYRQGRGPQHF.